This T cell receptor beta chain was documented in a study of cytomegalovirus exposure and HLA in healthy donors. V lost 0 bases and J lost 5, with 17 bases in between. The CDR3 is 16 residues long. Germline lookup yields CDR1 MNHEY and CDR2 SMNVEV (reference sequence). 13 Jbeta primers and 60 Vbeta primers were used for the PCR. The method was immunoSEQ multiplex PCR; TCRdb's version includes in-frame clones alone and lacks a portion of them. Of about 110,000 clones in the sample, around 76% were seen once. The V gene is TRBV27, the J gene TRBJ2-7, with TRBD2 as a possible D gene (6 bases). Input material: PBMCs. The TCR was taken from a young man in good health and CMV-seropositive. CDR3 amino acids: CASSLSAAGRLHEQYF. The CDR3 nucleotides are TGTGCCAGCAGTTTATCGGCGGCAGGGAGGCTTCACGAGCAGTACTTC.